Given below is one T cell receptor (beta chain) in context. Profiling relied on immunoSEQ multiplex PCR, and the TCRdb table lists in-frame clones only, not all of them. This table has 170,000 or so clones, 85% to 95% appearing once. These data come from a study of control samples from healthy donors and cancer patients. The CDR3 has 10 amino acids. The V end was cut by 11 bases, the J end by 0 bases, with 4 bases between. Germline V gene sequence: CDR1 KGHDR, CDR2 SFDVKD. Sequenced: blood. The source is a young man in good health. This chain uses TRBV24-1 with TRBJ2-7; D unresolved. For the CDR3, the DNA is TGTGCCATTGTCTCCTACGAGCAGTACTTC. It is translated as CAIVSYEQYF.